The present entry profiles one T cell receptor beta chain with its context. This entry comes from a study of Ad26.COV2.S vaccination and SARS-CoV-2 variants. Germline CDR1 reads LNHDA; CDR2 reads SQIVND (reference sequence). Trimming took off 5 bases at V and 8 bases at J, with 10 bases between the two ends. The CDR3 loop spans 12 amino acids. Stated treatment: about 20 received Ad26.COV2.S at low or high dose, single or two shots; about 5 received placebo; per-sample allocation not given. Sampling was done on day 63 after the first vaccine or placebo injection. Profiled with immunoSEQ multiplex PCR; TCRdb holds only in-frame clones, not every one. The profile shows approximately 350,000 clones, about nine tenths of them singletons.

The specimen comprised peripheral blood, sampled in a trial of Ad26.COV2.S vaccine versus placebo. This sequence originates from a person aged 18-60 years who received the Ad26.COV2.S COVID-19 vaccine or a placebo. The chain employs TRBV19 and TRBJ2-1; D ambiguous. The CDR3 reads CASSRLFDEQFF. CDR3 nucleotide sequence: TGTGCCAGTAGTCGACTCTTCGATGAGCAGTTCTTC. Looking up the rest from reference TRBV19 and TRBJ2-1 gives the full variable domain: DGGITQSPKYLFRKEGQNVTLSCEQNLNHDAMYWYRQDPGQGLRLIYYSQIVNDFQKGDIAEGYSVSREKKESFPLTVTSAQKNPTAFYLCASSRLFDEQFFGPGTRLTVL.